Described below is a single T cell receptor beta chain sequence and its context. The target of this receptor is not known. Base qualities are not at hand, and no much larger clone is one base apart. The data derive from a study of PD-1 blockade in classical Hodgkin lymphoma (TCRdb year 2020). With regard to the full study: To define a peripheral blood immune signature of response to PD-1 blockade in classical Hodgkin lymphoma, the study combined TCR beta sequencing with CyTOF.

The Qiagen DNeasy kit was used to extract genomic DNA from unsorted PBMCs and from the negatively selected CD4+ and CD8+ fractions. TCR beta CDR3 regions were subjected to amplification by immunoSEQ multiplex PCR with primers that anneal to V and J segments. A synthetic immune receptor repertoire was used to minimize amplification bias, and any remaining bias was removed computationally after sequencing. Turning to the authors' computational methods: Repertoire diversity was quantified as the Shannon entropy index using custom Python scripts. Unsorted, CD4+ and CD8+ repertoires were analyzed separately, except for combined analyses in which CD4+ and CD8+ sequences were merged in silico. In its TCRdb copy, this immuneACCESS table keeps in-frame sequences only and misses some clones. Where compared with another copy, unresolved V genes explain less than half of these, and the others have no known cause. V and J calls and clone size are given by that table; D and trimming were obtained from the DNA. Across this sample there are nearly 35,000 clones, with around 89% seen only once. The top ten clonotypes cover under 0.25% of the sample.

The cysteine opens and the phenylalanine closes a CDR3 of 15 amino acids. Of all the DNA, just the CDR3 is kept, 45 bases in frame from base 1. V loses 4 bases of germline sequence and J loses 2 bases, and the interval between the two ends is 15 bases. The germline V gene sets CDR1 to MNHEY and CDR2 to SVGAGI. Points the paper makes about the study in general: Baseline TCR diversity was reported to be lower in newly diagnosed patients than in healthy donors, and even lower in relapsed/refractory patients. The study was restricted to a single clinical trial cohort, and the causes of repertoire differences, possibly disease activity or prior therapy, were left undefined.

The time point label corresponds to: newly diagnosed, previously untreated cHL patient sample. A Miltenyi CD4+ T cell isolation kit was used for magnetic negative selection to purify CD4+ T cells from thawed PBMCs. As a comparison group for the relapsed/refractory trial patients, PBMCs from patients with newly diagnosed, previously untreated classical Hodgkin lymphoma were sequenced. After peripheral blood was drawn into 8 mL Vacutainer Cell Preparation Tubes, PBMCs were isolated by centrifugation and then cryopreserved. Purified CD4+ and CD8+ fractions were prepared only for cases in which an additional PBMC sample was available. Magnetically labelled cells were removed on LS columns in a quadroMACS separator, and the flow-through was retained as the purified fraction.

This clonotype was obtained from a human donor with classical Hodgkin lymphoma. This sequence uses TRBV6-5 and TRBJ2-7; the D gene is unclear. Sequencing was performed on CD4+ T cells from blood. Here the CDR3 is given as CASSSRPQPTYEQYF. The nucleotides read TGTGCCAGCAGTTCTCGGCCCCAACCCACCTACGAGCAGTACTTC.